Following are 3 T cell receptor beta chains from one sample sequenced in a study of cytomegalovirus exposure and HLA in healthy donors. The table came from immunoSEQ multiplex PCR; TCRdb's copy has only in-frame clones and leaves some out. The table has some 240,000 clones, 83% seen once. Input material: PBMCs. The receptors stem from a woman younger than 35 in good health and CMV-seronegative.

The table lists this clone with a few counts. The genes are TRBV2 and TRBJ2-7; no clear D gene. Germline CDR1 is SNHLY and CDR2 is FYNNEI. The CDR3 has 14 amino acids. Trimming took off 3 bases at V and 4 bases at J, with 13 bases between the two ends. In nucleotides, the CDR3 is TGTGCCAGCAGTGAGAGGTGGGGTTGGTACGAGCAGTACTTC. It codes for CASSERWGWYEQYF.

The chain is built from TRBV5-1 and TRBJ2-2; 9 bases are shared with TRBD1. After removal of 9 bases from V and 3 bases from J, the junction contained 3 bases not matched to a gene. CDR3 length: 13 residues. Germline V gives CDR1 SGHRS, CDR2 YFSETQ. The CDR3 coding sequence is TGCGCCATTAGGACAGGGGACACCGGGGAGCTGTTTTTT. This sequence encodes CAIRTGDTGELFF.

The DNA for the CDR3 is TGTGCCACCAGCAGATCAGGGCTCGGAAATCAGCCCCAGCATTTT. Protein product: CATSRSGLGNQPQHF. This chain links TRBV15 with TRBJ1-5, with D perhaps matching TRBD1 (5 bases). The germline V and J ends were trimmed by 2 bases and 4 bases, with 12 bases remaining between them. CDR3 size: 15 residues. Germline-derived CDR1 and CDR2 are LNHNV and YYDKDF (reference sequence).